This T cell receptor (beta chain) was identified during a study of PD-1 blockade in classical Hodgkin lymphoma. CDR1 is GTSNPN and CDR2 is SVGIG in the germline V gene (reference sequence). V lost 0 bases and J 2 bases, leaving 5 bases between the germline ends. This CDR3 is 12 amino acids long. Measured with immunoSEQ multiplex PCR; TCRdb has only the in-frame clones, and not every one. The sample shows under 40,000 clones, over 60% of them seen only once. A note on this clone: The antigen remains unidentified.

Following autologous stem cell transplantation, relapse occurred in every patient, and exposure to brentuximab vedotin varied. General study points: After ASCT, patients who started nivolumab under 1 year later were excluded. TCR diversity at baseline was reported to be reduced in newly diagnosed patients relative to healthy donors. TCR diversity rose significantly by C4D1 in CD4+ but not CD8+ cells.

The sequence derives from a human donor with classical Hodgkin lymphoma. V and J are TRBV30 and TRBJ2-7; no reliable D call. Source: peripheral blood mononuclear cells (PBMCs), taken before the second cycle of nivolumab. The CDR3 DNA follows: TGTGCCTGGAGTGTACCTACCTACGAGCAGTACTTC. Translation: CAWSVPTYEQYF.